The 12 T cell receptor beta chains given below trace back to one sample, sequenced in a study of cytomegalovirus exposure and HLA in healthy donors. Clones were read by immunoSEQ multiplex PCR, and TCRdb kept only the in-frame ones, dropping some. The data hold 65,000 to 80,000 clones, with 90% to 95% observed a single time. Sequences were obtained from PBMCs. All receptors come from a woman between 18 and 29 years old in good health and CMV-seropositive.

Details on this clone: Distinct nucleotide sequences in the sample also encode this CDR3. This sequence joins TRBV6-5 and TRBJ2-3, with 7 positions matching TRBD1. CDR1 and CDR2 (germline): MNHEY, SVGAGI. With 6 bases clipped from V and 1 base from J, the junction kept 7 bases outside the gene matches. This CDR3 is built from 15 residues. This CDR3 is CASRLGQARTDTQYF. In DNA form, the CDR3 reads TGTGCCAGCAGGCTAGGACAGGCCCGCACAGATACGCAGTATTTT.

The chain joins TRBV7-9 to TRBJ2-7; TRBD2 aligns across 7 bases. Germline V gene lookup returns CDR1 SEHNR and CDR2 FQNEAQ (reference sequence). CDR3 length: 15 residues. V gave up 0 bases and J gave up 2 bases; unmatched junction bases: 4. The CDR3 DNA reads as TGTGCCAGCAGCTTAGCGGGAGGGGCCACCTACGAGCAGTACTTC. Its translation is CASSLAGGATYEQYF.

The J gene is TRBJ2-7, the V gene TRBV11-3; 9 positions agree with TRBD2. J gave up 2 bases and V 0 bases, and 5 bases lay outside the gene matches. From germline, CDR1 is SGHNT and CDR2 YENEEA. The CDR3 length is 16 residues. The CDR3 here is CASSLERGGGTYEQYF. The DNA for the CDR3 is TGTGCCAGCAGCTTAGAGCGCGGGGGGGGGACCTACGAGCAGTACTTC.

V usage is TRBV2 and J usage is TRBJ2-7, with TRBD1 matching over 8 bases. The CDR3 spans 15 residues. Germline CDR1 is SNHLY and CDR2 is FYNNEI. V lost 4 bases and J lost 2; bases outside the gene matches: 7. CDR3 in DNA: TGTGCCAGCAGTGGAATGGACAGGGCTCCCTACGAGCAGTACTTC. Protein product: CASSGMDRAPYEQYF. The whole variable domain, remainder taken from reference TRBV2 and TRBJ2-7, is EPEVTQTPSHQVTQMGQEVILRCVPISNHLYFYWYRQILGQKVEFLVSFYNNEISEKSEIFDDQFSVERPDGSNFTLKIRSTKLEDSAMYFCASSGMDRAPYEQYFGPGTRLTVT.

This clone came up a few times. V is TRBV7-8 and J is TRBJ1-1; D is perhaps TRBD1 (5 bases). CDR3 length equals 14 residues. Trimming left V 1 base short and J 5 bases short, with 11 bases between. Germline lookup yields CDR1 SGHVS and CDR2 FQNEAQ. The CDR3 region is CASSLDQGETEAFF. The CDR3 DNA sequence: TGTGCCAGCAGCTTAGATCAGGGTGAGACTGAAGCTTTCTTT.

The chain uses TRBV19 and TRBJ1-5, with D possibly TRBD1 on 5 matching bases. CDR1 LNHDA and CDR2 SQIVND come from the germline V gene (reference sequence). The germline V and J ends were trimmed by 2 bases and 7 bases, with 12 bases remaining between them. This CDR3 is 14 amino acids long. CDR3 protein: CASSIQGIRQPQHF. The CDR3 DNA is TGTGCCAGTAGTATACAGGGAATAAGGCAGCCCCAGCATTTT.

The chain employs TRBV4-1 and TRBJ2-2; tentative D call: TRBD1 (5 bases). This CDR3 has 16 residues. CDR1 and CDR2 from the germline V gene are MGHRA and YSYEKL. V was trimmed by 0 bases and J by 0 bases, leaving 8 bases between them. The CDR3 protein is CASSQEGLPNTGELFF. The CDR3 region has the DNA TGCGCCAGCAGCCAAGAGGGGCTCCCGAACACCGGGGAGCTGTTTTTT.

The chain joins TRBV30 to TRBJ1-1, with D maybe TRBD1 (6 bases). Between the trimmed V and J ends, which lost 2 bases and 2 bases, there was a span of 15 bases. CDR3 size: 15 residues. Germline loops: CDR1 GTSNPN, CDR2 SVGIG (reference sequence). The CDR3 is CAWSPGGTYNTEAFF. CDR3 bases: TGTGCCTGGAGTCCGGGGGGGACATATAACACTGAAGCTTTCTTT. Full variable domain (remainder filled in from reference TRBV30 and TRBJ1-1): SQTIHQWPATLVQPVGSPLSLECTVEGTSNPNLYWYRQAAGRGLQLLFYSVGIGQISSEVPQNLSASRPQDRQFILSSKKLLLSDSGFYLCAWSPGGTYNTEAFFGQGTRLTVV.

The chain carries TRBV2 and TRBJ1-5, with D possibly being TRBD1 (6 bases). V was cut by 6 bases and J by 3 bases, with 12 bases left in between. The V gene's germline CDR1 is SNHLY and CDR2 FYNNEI. This CDR3 spans 14 amino acids. CDR3: CASRSQGNNQPQHF. CDR3 in DNA: TGTGCCAGCAGATCACAGGGAAACAATCAGCCCCAGCATTTT.

The chain joins TRBV10-3 to TRBJ1-2; maybe TRBD1 (5 bases). V was pared by 0 bases and J by 0 bases, with 8 bases between. The germline CDR1 and CDR2 sequences are ENHRY and SYGVKD. This CDR3 region has 15 residues. The CDR3 spells CAISESPGPNYGYTF. DNA of the CDR3: TGTGCCATCAGTGAGTCGCCAGGGCCTAACTATGGCTACACCTTC.

This rearrangement joins TRBV7-9 to TRBJ1-1, with D possibly matching TRBD1 (5 bases). Germline V gene lookup returns CDR1 SEHNR and CDR2 FQNEAQ (reference sequence). CDR3 length equals 16 residues. V was pared by 3 bases and J by 9 bases, with 23 bases between. The chain's CDR3 is CASSLYTHGGVVQAFF. For the CDR3, the DNA is TGTGCCAGCAGCTTGTATACCCACGGAGGGGTTGTTCAAGCTTTCTTT.

The CDR3 spells CASSFQGTAGNTIYF. In nucleotides, the CDR3 is TGTGCCAGCAGCTTTCAGGGAACGGCTGGAAACACCATATATTTT. The chain carries TRBV7-9 and TRBJ1-3; perhaps TRBD1 as D (5 bases). Trimming took 3 bases from V and 2 from J, leaving 11 bases between them. This CDR3 has 15 residues. The V gene's germline CDR1 is SEHNR and CDR2 FQNEAQ (reference sequence).